These 26 T cell receptor beta chains came from one sample sequenced in a study of blood T cell repertoires in COVID-19. The table came from immunoSEQ multiplex PCR; TCRdb's copy has only in-frame clones and leaves some out. The repertoire has about 400,000 clones, 80% to 90% of them found once; the top ten carry around 4.4%. Sequencing was carried out using peripheral blood. These receptors originate from a woman in her twenties or thirties with acute or convalescent COVID-19.

This chain links TRBV9 with TRBJ2-1; 8 bases align to TRBD2. V was pared by 3 bases and J by 7 bases, with 9 bases of the junction left unmatched. Germline V gives CDR1 SGDLS, CDR2 YYNGEE. The CDR3 has 15 amino acids. The CDR3 coding sequence is TGTGCCAGCAGCGCCGGGGGGGCCCCCGGGAATGAGCAGTTCTTC. Encoded protein: CASSAGGAPGNEQFF.

The chain carries TRBV24-1 and TRBJ2-6; TRBD1 matches at 7 bases. Germline CDR1 is KGHDR and CDR2 is SFDVKD. V lost 12 bases and J lost 1; bases outside the gene matches: 8. This CDR3 has 15 amino acids. DNA for the CDR3: TGTGCCGCCGGGACAGTATTATCTGGGGCCAACGTCCTGACTTTC. This codes for CAAGTVLSGANVLTF.

DNA of the CDR3: TGTGCCAGCAGTTTTGGACTAGCGGGGGGGCCTGATACGCAGTATTTT. Its translation is CASSFGLAGGPDTQYF. This sequence joins TRBV28 and TRBJ2-3; 15 nucleotides agree with TRBD2. The germline V gene has CDR1 MDHEN and CDR2 SYDVKM. Trimming cost V 3 bases and J 6 bases; bases outside gene matches: 4. This CDR3 comprises 16 residues.

The chain employs TRBV15 and TRBJ2-2; D unresolved. Germline-derived CDR1 and CDR2 are LNHNV and YYDKDF (reference sequence). The CDR3 sequence is 14 residues long. V was cut by 2 bases and J by 9 bases, with 13 bases left in between. The CDR3 spells CATSRTPDKRELFF. DNA for the CDR3: TGTGCCACCAGCAGAACCCCCGACAAAAGGGAGCTGTTTTTT.

The chain links TRBV19 to TRBJ1-5; D is possibly TRBD1 (5 bases). The germline V and J ends were trimmed by 5 bases and 7 bases, with 12 bases remaining between them. Germline V gene lookup returns CDR1 LNHDA and CDR2 SQIVND (reference sequence). This CDR3 spans 13 amino acids. CDR3 loop: CASSGEGWQPQHF. CDR3 nucleotide sequence: TGTGCCAGTAGTGGGGAGGGGTGGCAGCCCCAGCATTTT.

This clone has a single count. This chain links TRBV13 with TRBJ2-3, with a possible D match to TRBD1 (7 bases). The CDR3 covers 14 residues. V lost 5 bases and J 7 bases, leaving 16 bases between the germline ends. Germline CDR1 and CDR2: PRHDT and FYEKMQ (reference sequence). Here the CDR3 DNA reads TGTGCCAGCAGCCCTCCAGGGGGGCTGAATACGCAGTATTTT. As protein: CASSPPGGLNTQYF. Filled out from reference TRBV13 and TRBJ2-3, the complete variable domain reads AAGVIQSPRHLIKEKRETATLKCYPIPRHDTVYWYQQGPGQDPQFLISFYEKMQSDKGSIPDRFSAQQFSDYHSELNMSSLELGDSALYFCASSPPGGLNTQYFGPGTRLTVL.

A remark on this clone: Other DNA sequences from this sample encode an identical CDR3 as well. The rearrangement joins TRBV6-5 to TRBJ2-7, with TRBD2 as a possible D gene (5 bases). Germline CDR1 is MNHEY and CDR2 is SVGAGI. The CDR3 extends over 13 amino acids. With 8 bases removed from V and 0 bases from J, the gap between germline ends came to 11 bases. CDR3 sequence: CASSPGVSYEQYF. The CDR3 nucleotides read TGTGCCAGCTCCCCCGGGGTCTCCTACGAGCAGTACTTC.

The V gene is TRBV27, the J gene TRBJ1-5; 8 bases map to TRBD1. This CDR3 comprises 14 residues. V trimming: 6 bases; J trimming: 4 bases; junction bases outside the gene matches: 5. Germline CDR1 and CDR2: MNHEY and SMNVEV (reference sequence). Here the CDR3 DNA reads TGTGCCAGCAGCGCGGACAGGGCAAATCAGCCCCAGCATTTT. This translates into CASSADRANQPQHF.

As for this clone: The junction departs from the called germline gene at one end, perhaps through a read error. This sequence joins TRBV11-1 and TRBJ2-1; TRBD2 matches 11 bases. The CDR3 is 12 residues long. Germline V gene sequence: CDR1 SGHAT, CDR2 FQDESV (reference sequence). The CDR3 DNA reads as TGTGCCAGCAGCCTAGTTAGCGGGGGGGCGATCTTC. The encoded protein is CASSLVSGGAIF.

This clone appeared many times. This chain links TRBV2 with TRBJ1-3, with no clear D. Germline V gene sequence: CDR1 SNHLY, CDR2 FYNNEI. Trimming took off 4 bases at V and 0 bases at J, with 10 bases between the two ends. The CDR3 has 15 amino acids. The CDR3 DNA is TGTGCCAGCAGTGTTTACAGCTACTCTGGAAACACCATATATTTT. Translating it yields CASSVYSYSGNTIYF.

J is TRBJ1-5 and V is TRBV7-8; D is unresolved. Germline V gives CDR1 SGHVS, CDR2 FQNEAQ. The CDR3 runs to 16 residues. Deletions cut 1 base from V and 0 bases from J, with 10 bases between. The CDR3 reads CASSLEGRVSNQPQHF. CDR3 nucleotide sequence: TGTGCCAGCAGCTTAGAAGGGAGGGTTAGCAATCAGCCCCAGCATTTT. The complete variable domain, with remaining parts taken from reference TRBV7-8 and TRBJ1-5, reads GAGVSQSPRYKVAKRGQDVALRCDPISGHVSLFWYQQALGQGPEFLTYFQNEAQLDKSGLPSDRFFAERPEGSVSTLKIQRTQQEDSAVYLCASSLEGRVSNQPQHFGDGTRLSIL.

The genes are TRBV7-3 and TRBJ2-2; D might be TRBD2 (6 bases). Trimming cost V 5 bases and J 0 bases, with 13 bases left between them. Germline CDR1 SGHTA, CDR2 FQGTGA. The CDR3 length is 16 residues. The CDR3 spells CASSLVGTSNTGELFF. In DNA form, the CDR3 reads TGTGCCAGCAGCCTAGTCGGGACTTCGAACACCGGGGAGCTGTTTTTT.

V gene TRBV30 combines with J gene TRBJ2-2; D is perhaps TRBD2 (5 bases). CDR1 is GTSNPN, CDR2 SVGIG, per germline (reference sequence). The CDR3 spans 14 residues. V was trimmed by 1 base and J by 3 bases, leaving 9 bases between them. The DNA for the CDR3 is TGTGCCTGGAGTGCGGGATTGGACACCGGGGAGCTGTTTTTT. Amino acid sequence: CAWSAGLDTGELFF.

The CDR3 sequence is CASSLGAETQYF. CDR3 sequence (DNA): TGCGCCAGCAGCTTGGGGGCCGAGACCCAGTACTTC. The gene calls are TRBV5-1 and TRBJ2-5, with D unresolved. V shed 0 bases and J shed 5 bases, with 5 bases lying between them. Germline loops: CDR1 SGHRS, CDR2 YFSETQ. The CDR3 spans 12 residues.

The V and J genes are TRBV5-5 and TRBJ1-4; no clear D. The germline gives CDR1 SGHKS, CDR2 YYEKEE (reference sequence). Trimming shortened V by 1 base and J by 2 bases, and 9 bases separated the two germline ends. The length of the CDR3 is 15 residues. The CDR3 loop is CASSLYPGTNEKLFF. The CDR3 DNA reads TGTGCCAGCAGCTTGTACCCCGGGACTAATGAAAAACTGTTTTTT.

The chain uses TRBV2 and TRBJ2-7, with 9 bases fitting TRBD1. Germline CDR1 SNHLY, CDR2 FYNNEI. The junction had 6 bases not matched to a gene; V was cut back by 6 bases and J by 0 bases. CDR3 size: 15 residues. The CDR3 DNA is TGTGCCAGCAGATATGGGACAGGGAGCTCCTACGAGCAGTACTTC. Translation gives CASRYGTGSSYEQYF. Together with reference TRBV2 and TRBJ2-7, the CDR3 gives the full variable domain: EPEVTQTPSHQVTQMGQEVILRCVPISNHLYFYWYRQILGQKVEFLVSFYNNEISEKSEIFDDQFSVERPDGSNFTLKIRSTKLEDSAMYFCASRYGTGSSYEQYFGPGTRLTVT.

V is TRBV3-1 (or the pseudogene TRBV3-2) and J is TRBJ1-1, with 10 positions matching TRBD1. J was trimmed by 8 bases and V by 1 base; bases with no gene match: 7. CDR1 and CDR2 (germline): LGHDT, YNNKEL (reference sequence). This CDR3 is 15 amino acids long. The CDR3 nucleotides are TGTGCCAGCAGCCAAGGGGGACAGGGGTCCTCAGAAGCTTTCTTT. Translated, it gives CASSQGGQGSSEAFF.

The CDR3 loop is CASRPGWDNEQFF. CDR3 nucleotides: TGTGCCAGCAGGCCGGGGTGGGACAATGAGCAGTTCTTC. This rearrangement joins TRBV12-3 or TRBV12-4 to TRBJ2-1; possible D gene TRBD2, 5 bases. Trimming removed 6 bases from V and 5 bases from J, with 11 bases in between. The CDR3 totals 13 residues.

The chain's CDR3 is CASSLVILWAGGAYEQYF. CDR3 DNA sequence: TGCGCCAGCAGCTTGGTTATTTTGTGGGCGGGGGGGGCCTACGAGCAGTACTTC. The chain has TRBV5-1 and TRBJ2-7; 9 nucleotides align to TRBD2. This CDR3 has 18 amino acids. V lost 0 bases, J lost 2 bases, and 12 bases stayed unmatched. Germline CDR1 SGHRS, CDR2 YFSETQ.

The chain uses TRBV19 and TRBJ1-1; D uncertain. Germline V gene lookup returns CDR1 LNHDA and CDR2 SQIVND (reference sequence). The CDR3 contains 13 residues. The ends were cut back, 5 bases at V and 1 base at J, with 8 bases in the middle. The DNA of the CDR3 is TGTGCCAGTAGTCGACGGGAGAACACTGAAGCTTTCTTT. It translates to CASSRRENTEAFF.

The rearrangement joins TRBV7-8 to TRBJ1-1, with 7 bases fitting TRBD1. CDR1 and CDR2 (germline): SGHVS, FQNEAQ. This CDR3 is 13 amino acids long. Unmatched junction bases numbered 7, after V lost 7 bases and J lost 5 bases. CDR3 nucleotides: TGTGCCAGCACAGACAGGGCTTGGACTGAAGCTTTCTTT. Residues: CASTDRAWTEAFF.

The rearrangement uses TRBV30 and TRBJ2-5, with 7 positions matching TRBD1. Losses at the gene ends were 2 bases for V and 3 bases for J; bases not matched to a gene: 6. Looked up from germline, CDR1 is GTSNPN and CDR2 is SVGIG (reference sequence). The CDR3 is 14 residues long. The CDR3 region is CAWSKGAHKETQYF. The CDR3 DNA reads as TGTGCCTGGAGTAAGGGGGCGCATAAAGAGACCCAGTACTTC.

This clone appeared a single time. As DNA, the CDR3 is TGTGCCACCGGGACAGGGACCGGGGAGCTGTTTTTT. Amino acids: CATGTGTGELFF. The chain employs TRBV19 and TRBJ2-2; 9 bases line up with TRBD1. The V gene end was trimmed by 10 bases and the J gene end by 5 bases; junction bases not matched to a gene: 2. There are 12 residues in the CDR3. Germline CDR1 and CDR2: LNHDA and SQIVND (reference sequence).

V is TRBV15 and J is TRBJ2-3; the D is unclear. From germline, CDR1 is LNHNV and CDR2 YYDKDF (reference sequence). The CDR3 contains 14 residues. The V end was cut by 1 base, the J end by 4 bases, with 9 bases between. The CDR3 DNA follows: TGTGCCACCAGCAGAGCCAAGCAGGCAGATACGCAGTATTTT. Its translation: CATSRAKQADTQYF.

The gene calls are TRBV6-6 and TRBJ2-5; the match to TRBD2 covers 7 bases. V dropped 0 bases and J dropped 1; count of bases not matched to a gene: 5. This CDR3 spans 16 amino acids. Germline V gene sequence: CDR1 MNHNY, CDR2 SVGAGI (reference sequence). DNA of the CDR3: TGTGCCAGCAGTTACTCGATGTCGGGGGGCCAAGAGACCCAGTACTTC. It yields the protein CASSYSMSGGQETQYF.

The V gene is TRBV6-4, the J gene TRBJ2-1; weak D call: TRBD2 (5 bases). Germline values: CDR1 MRHNA, CDR2 SNTAGT. The V end lost 0 bases, the J end lost 8 bases, and 8 bases lay between the germline ends. CDR3 length: 13 residues. CDR3 sequence (DNA): TGTGCCAGCAGTGACTCCCCCGGGGATGAGCAGTTCTTC. Translated: CASSDSPGDEQFF.